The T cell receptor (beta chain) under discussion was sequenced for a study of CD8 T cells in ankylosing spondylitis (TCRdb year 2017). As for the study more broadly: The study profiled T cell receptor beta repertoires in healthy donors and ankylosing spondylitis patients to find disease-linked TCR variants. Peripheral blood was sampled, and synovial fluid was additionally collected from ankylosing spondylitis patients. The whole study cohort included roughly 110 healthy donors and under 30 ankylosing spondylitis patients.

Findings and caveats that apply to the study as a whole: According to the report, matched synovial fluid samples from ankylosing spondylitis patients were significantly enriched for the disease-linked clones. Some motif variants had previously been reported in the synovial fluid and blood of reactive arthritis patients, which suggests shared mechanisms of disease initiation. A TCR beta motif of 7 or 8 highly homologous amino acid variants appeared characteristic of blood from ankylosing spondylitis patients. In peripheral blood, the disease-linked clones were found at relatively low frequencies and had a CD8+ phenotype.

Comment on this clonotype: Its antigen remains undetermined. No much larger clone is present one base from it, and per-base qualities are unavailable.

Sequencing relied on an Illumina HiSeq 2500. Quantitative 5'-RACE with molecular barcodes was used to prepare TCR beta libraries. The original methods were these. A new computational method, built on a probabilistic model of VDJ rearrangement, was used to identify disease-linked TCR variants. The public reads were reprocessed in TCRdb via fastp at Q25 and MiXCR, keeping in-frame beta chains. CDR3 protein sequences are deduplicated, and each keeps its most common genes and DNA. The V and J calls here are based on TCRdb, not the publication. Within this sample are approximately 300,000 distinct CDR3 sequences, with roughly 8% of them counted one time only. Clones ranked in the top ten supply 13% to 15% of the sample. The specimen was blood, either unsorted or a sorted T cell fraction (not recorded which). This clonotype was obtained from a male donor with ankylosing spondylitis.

CDR3 region: CASSYSRTGADEQYF. The DNA reads as follows: TGTGCCAGCAGTTACTCGCGGACAGGGGCCGACGAGCAGTACTTC. The chain is encoded by TRBV6-2 or TRBV6-3 joined to TRBJ2-7; the central 9 bases match TRBD1. The CDR3 runs 15 residues from the cysteine to the phenylalanine. The retained sequence is limited to the CDR3, 45 bases, with the frame set at the first base. The germline V and J ends show losses of 0 bases and 5 bases respectively, and no gene match explains 5 bases of the junction. In the germline V gene, CDR1 corresponds to MNHEY and CDR2 to SVGEGT.